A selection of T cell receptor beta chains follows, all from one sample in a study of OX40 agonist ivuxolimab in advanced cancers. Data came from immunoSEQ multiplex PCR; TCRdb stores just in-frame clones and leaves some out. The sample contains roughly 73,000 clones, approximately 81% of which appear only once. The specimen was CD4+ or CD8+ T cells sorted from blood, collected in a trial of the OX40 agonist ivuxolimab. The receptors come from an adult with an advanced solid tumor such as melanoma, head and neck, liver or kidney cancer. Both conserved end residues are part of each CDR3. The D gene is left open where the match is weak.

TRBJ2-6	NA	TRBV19	CASSMVAGANVLTF	TGTGCCAGTAGTATGGTCGCTGGGGCCAACGTCCTGACTTTC
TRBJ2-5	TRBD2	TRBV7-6	CASSLDPGGGETQYF	TGTGCCAGCAGCTTAGATCCGGGGGGAGGAGAGACCCAGTACTTC
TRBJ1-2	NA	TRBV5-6	CASSLGIRADFYGYTF	TGTGCCAGCAGCTTGGGTATCAGGGCCGACTTCTATGGCTACACCTTC
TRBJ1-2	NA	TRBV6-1	CASSERANYGYTF	TGTGCCAGCAGTGAAAGAGCAAACTATGGCTACACCTTC
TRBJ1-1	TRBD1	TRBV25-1	CASSAPPNRGREAFF	TGTGCCAGCAGTGCGCCCCCGAACAGGGGTCGTGAAGCTTTCTTT
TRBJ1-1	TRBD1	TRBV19	CASSQDRGNTEAFF	TGTGCCAGTAGCCAAGACAGGGGGAACACTGAAGCTTTCTTT
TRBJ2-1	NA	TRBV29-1	CSVGGGTLSSYNEQFF	TGCAGCGTTGGAGGTGGGACATTGAGCTCCTACAATGAGCAGTTCTTC
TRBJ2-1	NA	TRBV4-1	CASSQAGGSSYNEQFF	TGCGCCAGCAGCCAAGCCGGGGGCAGCTCCTACAATGAGCAGTTCTTC
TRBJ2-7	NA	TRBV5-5	CASSLSGQSVGEQYF	TGTGCCAGCAGCTTATCCGGGCAGTCGGTCGGCGAGCAGTACTTC
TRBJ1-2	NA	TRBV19	CASSIAQGRGYGYTF	TGTGCCAGTAGTATAGCCCAGGGGCGCGGCTATGGCTACACCTTC
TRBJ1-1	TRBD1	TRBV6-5	CASSYQGDRGNTEAFF	TGTGCCAGCAGTTACCAGGGGGACAGGGGCAACACTGAAGCTTTCTTT